A single sample is the source of the 22 T cell receptor beta chains below, sequenced in a study of OX40 agonist ivuxolimab in advanced cancers. Using immunoSEQ multiplex PCR, the repertoire was profiled, and TCRdb retains in-frame clones only, with some absent. The table shows approximately 61,000 clones, with roughly 92% occurring only once. The sample here was CD4+ or CD8+ T cells sorted from blood, taken in a trial of the OX40 agonist ivuxolimab. These receptor sequences come from an adult with an advanced solid tumor such as melanoma, head and neck, liver or kidney cancer.

V usage is TRBV11-1 and J usage is TRBJ2-1; D is possibly TRBD1 or TRBD2 (5 bases each). CDR1 is SGHAT and CDR2 is FQDESV in the germline V gene (reference sequence). Trimming cost V 1 base and J 0 bases, with 7 bases left between them. The CDR3 loop spans 15 amino acids. The CDR3 bases are TGTGCCAGCAGCTTAGGGGGGAGCTCCTACAATGAGCAGTTCTTC. Protein sequence: CASSLGGSSYNEQFF. The full variable domain, with the rest looked up from reference TRBV11-1 and TRBJ2-1, is EAEVAQSPRYKITEKSQAVAFWCDPISGHATLYWYRQILGQGPELLVQFQDESVVDDSQLPKDRFSAERLKGVDSTLKIQPAELGDSAMYLCASSLGGSSYNEQFFGPGTRLTVL.

This clone was counted a few times. V gene TRBV6-1 combines with J gene TRBJ1-6, with no clear D. CDR1 is MNHNS, CDR2 SASEGT, per germline. The CDR3 is 15 amino acids. Trimming shortened V by 3 bases and J by 8 bases, and 14 bases separated the two germline ends. For the CDR3, the DNA is TGTGCCAGCAGTGAGGTAGAGGTTAACGATTCACCCCTCCACTTT. This translates into CASSEVEVNDSPLHF.

This rearrangement joins TRBV5-6 to TRBJ2-7; D tentatively fits TRBD1 or TRBD2 (5 bases each). Germline V gene lookup returns CDR1 SGHDT and CDR2 YYEEEE. The CDR3 totals 12 residues. Trimming removed 5 bases from V and 5 bases from J, with 11 bases in between. The CDR3 spells CASSFRDHEQYF. The CDR3 bases are TGTGCCAGCAGTTTCCGGGACCACGAGCAGTACTTC.

V is TRBV27 and J is TRBJ2-3; 9 nucleotides match TRBD1. Germline lookup yields CDR1 MNHEY and CDR2 SMNVEV (reference sequence). Germline trimming cut 8 bases from V and 2 bases from J; bases unmatched to any gene: 8. The CDR3 has 15 residues. DNA for the CDR3: TGTGCCAGCCGAACCTGGGACAGGGTCACAGATACGCAGTATTTT. It yields the protein CASRTWDRVTDTQYF.

The V call is TRBV27, the J call TRBJ2-7, with D perhaps matching TRBD1 (6 bases). There are 16 residues in the CDR3. Germline V gene lookup returns CDR1 MNHEY and CDR2 SMNVEV (reference sequence). V was cut by 4 bases and J by 2 bases, with 18 bases left in between. The CDR3 DNA sequence: TGTGCCAGCAGTTCCAACCGGGACACCACGACCTACGAGCAGTACTTC. As protein: CASSSNRDTTTYEQYF.

The CDR3 bases are TGTGCCAGCAAGAAGGGCGGTTTTAACACCGGGGAGCTGTTTTTT. It specifies CASKKGGFNTGELFF. V gene TRBV6-1 combines with J gene TRBJ2-2; D ambiguous. This CDR3 contains 15 residues. The germline V gene has CDR1 MNHNS and CDR2 SASEGT. Between the trimmed V and J ends, which lost 7 bases and 2 bases, there was a span of 14 bases.

The V call is TRBV10-3, the J call TRBJ2-7, with 14 nucleotides matching TRBD2. After removal of 10 bases from V and 0 bases from J, the junction contained 8 bases not matched to a gene. The CDR3 totals 16 residues. Germline V gives CDR1 ENHRY, CDR2 SYGVKD. CDR3: CATMGLAGESSYEQYF. The CDR3 nucleotides are TGTGCCACCATGGGACTAGCGGGGGAGAGCTCCTACGAGCAGTACTTC.

The chain links TRBV6-1 to TRBJ1-2; D not resolved. The CDR3 contains 16 residues. Germline CDR1 and CDR2: MNHNS and SASEGT. Between the trimmed V and J ends, which lost 2 bases and 4 bases, there was a span of 17 bases. CDR3 region: CASSEYLRAGGYGYTF. CDR3 DNA sequence: TGTGCCAGCAGTGAATATTTGAGGGCGGGAGGCTATGGCTACACCTTC.

This clone was counted a few times. The CDR3, as DNA: TGCGCCAGCAGCTTGTCAACAGGGGGCTTGAACACTGAAGCTTTCTTT. This encodes CASSLSTGGLNTEAFF. V and J are TRBV5-1 and TRBJ1-1; 9 nucleotides match TRBD1. The CDR3 has 16 amino acids. V dropped 1 base and J dropped 0; count of bases not matched to a gene: 4. The V gene's germline CDR1 is SGHRS and CDR2 YFSETQ.

The J gene is TRBJ1-1, the V gene TRBV5-1, with unresolved D. Trimming took 2 bases from V and 5 from J, leaving 10 bases between them. Germline V gene data show CDR1 as SGHRS and CDR2 as YFSETQ. The CDR3 runs to 13 residues. CDR3 loop: CASSLGGWTEAFF. The CDR3 region has the DNA TGCGCCAGCAGCTTAGGAGGGTGGACTGAAGCTTTCTTT.

V usage is TRBV28 and J usage is TRBJ2-1; no reliable D call. Per germline, CDR1 MDHEN and CDR2 SYDVKM. V lost 6 bases to trimming and J lost 8 bases, with 8 bases between them. The CDR3 sequence is 11 residues long. This CDR3 reads CASSPLDEQFF. Here the CDR3 DNA reads TGTGCCAGCAGCCCCTTAGATGAGCAGTTCTTC.

The J gene is TRBJ1-5, the V gene TRBV12-5; the D gene is possibly TRBD1 (5 bases). Germline CDR1 reads LGHNT; CDR2 reads FRNRAP. The CDR3 consists of 12 residues. V shed 6 bases and J shed 7 bases, with 10 bases lying between them. The CDR3 DNA sequence: TGTGCTAGTGGCACGACAGACCAGCCCCAGCATTTT. It encodes CASGTTDQPQHF.

The chain joins TRBV6-5 to TRBJ1-2, with D possibly being TRBD1 (6 bases). This CDR3 is built from 16 residues. CDR1 and CDR2 (germline): MNHEY, SVGAGI. Trimming cost V 0 bases and J 4 bases, with 15 bases left between them. The CDR3 spells CASSYSTGFGIYGYTF. DNA for the CDR3: TGTGCCAGCAGTTACTCTACAGGGTTCGGTATCTATGGCTACACCTTC.

This rearrangement joins TRBV11-1 to TRBJ2-2; D unclear. The germline CDR1 and CDR2 sequences are SGHAT and FQDESV (reference sequence). The germline V and J ends were trimmed by 6 bases and 2 bases, with 7 bases remaining between them. The length of the CDR3 is 13 residues. CDR3 DNA sequence: TGTGCCAGCAGGACTCCCAACACCGGGGAGCTGTTTTTT. Its translation: CASRTPNTGELFF.

The chain couples TRBV18 to TRBJ2-2; 10 bases are a match to TRBD2. The V segment lost 3 bases and the J segment 2 bases; nucleotides outside the gene matches: 6. CDR3 length: 17 residues. Germline V gene sequence: CDR1 KGHSH, CDR2 LQKENI. Here the CDR3 DNA reads TGTGCCAGCTCACCGTCCGGGACTAGCGAAAACACCGGGGAGCTGTTTTTT. Residues: CASSPSGTSENTGELFF.

This clone has just one count. The CDR3 DNA sequence: TGTGCCAGCAGCCAAGGACAGGGGTATATGAACACTGAAGCTTTCTTT. It encodes CASSQGQGYMNTEAFF. The V and J genes are TRBV14 and TRBJ1-1, with 8 bases fitting TRBD1. The CDR3 spans 16 residues. Germline trimming cut 1 base from V and 0 bases from J; bases unmatched to any gene: 4. Germline values: CDR1 SGHDN, CDR2 FVKESK.

The chain links TRBV9 to TRBJ2-1, with no clear D. The CDR3 has 11 amino acids. The V gene's germline CDR1 is SGDLS and CDR2 YYNGEE. Trimming shortened V by 5 bases and J by 4 bases, and 4 bases separated the two germline ends. CDR3 nucleotide sequence: TGTGCCAGCAGTCCTTACAATGAGCAGTTCTTC. Encoded protein: CASSPYNEQFF.

The chain is built from TRBV20-1 and TRBJ1-1; D remains unclear. From germline, CDR1 is DFQATT and CDR2 SNEGSKA (reference sequence). The length of the CDR3 is 11 residues. Between the trimmed V and J ends, which lost 8 bases and 5 bases, there was a span of 12 bases. CDR3 region: CSWADETEAFF. CDR3 nucleotide sequence: TGCAGTTGGGCAGATGAGACTGAAGCTTTCTTT.

This clone occurred a few times. A read error is likely here: a far larger clone is one base away. This chain joins TRBV7-9 and TRBJ2-1; D not certain. This CDR3 has 11 residues. Trimming shortened V by 1 base and J by 6 bases, and 1 base separated the two germline ends. Germline V gene lookup returns CDR1 SEHNR and CDR2 FQNEAQ (reference sequence). CDR3 nucleotides: TGTGCCAGCAGCTTAGTCAATGAGCAGTTCTTC. As protein: CASSLVNEQFF. Together with reference TRBV7-9 and TRBJ2-1, the CDR3 gives the full variable domain: DTGVSQNPRHKITKRGQNVTFRCDPISEHNRLYWYRQTLGQGPEFLTYFQNEAQLEKSRLLSDRFSAERPKGSFSTLEIQRTEQGDSAMYLCASSLVNEQFFGPGTRLTVL.

The rearrangement links TRBV5-4 to TRBJ2-5; 8 bases align to TRBD2. CDR3 length equals 15 residues. Germline V lookup: CDR1 SGHNT, CDR2 YYREEE (reference sequence). V dropped 0 bases and J dropped 4; count of bases not matched to a gene: 5. CDR3 residues: CASSLDGGGSETQYF. In nucleotides, the CDR3 is TGTGCCAGCAGCTTGGACGGCGGGGGGTCAGAGACCCAGTACTTC. Combining the CDR3 with reference TRBV5-4 and TRBJ2-5 gives the whole variable domain ETGVTQSPTHLIKTRGQQVTLRCSSQSGHNTVSWYQQALGQGPQFIFQYYREEENGRGNFPPRFSGLQFPNYSSELNVNALELDDSALYLCASSLDGGGSETQYFGPGTRLLVL.

The rearrangement uses TRBV10-3 and TRBJ2-7; 7 bases agree with TRBD2. V lost 0 bases to trimming and J lost 0 bases; unmatched junction nucleotides: 5. The germline V gene encodes CDR1 ENHRY and CDR2 SYGVKD. The CDR3 contains 16 residues. DNA for the CDR3: TGTGCCATCAGTGAGTCTGGGGGGGTCTTCTCCTACGAGCAGTACTTC. This gives the protein CAISESGGVFSYEQYF.

This clone appeared a single time. The junction departs from the called germline gene at one end, perhaps through a read error. The chain joins TRBV6-5 to TRBJ1-5; D may be TRBD1 (6 bases). The CDR3 consists of 14 residues. Germline V gene sequence: CDR1 MNHEY, CDR2 SVGAGI. The CDR3 spells CASSYSDRNQPQHF. The CDR3 DNA is TGTGCCAGCAGCTACTCCGACAGGAATCAGCCCCAGCATTTT.